Sequencing of this T cell receptor (beta chain) was carried out in a study of cytomegalovirus exposure and HLA in healthy donors. Study findings and constraints: The study designated around 150 TCR beta chains cytomegalovirus-associated.

With 0 bases clipped from V and 9 bases from J, the junction kept 5 bases outside the gene matches. CDR3 size: 15 residues. Germline V gene sequence: CDR1 LGHNA, CDR2 YNFKEQ. This clone was counted once. Antigen specificity is unknown. Sequencing used immunoSEQ multiplex PCR; TCRdb keeps in-frame clones, though not all of them. This repertoire shows some 150,000 clones, around 93% found once; its top ten account for approximately 2%. The receptor's source is a man between 18 and 35 years old in good health and CMV-seropositive. Material for sequencing was PBMCs. This chain joins TRBV4-2 and TRBJ2-1; TRBD2 matches at 10 bases. The CDR3 DNA sequence: TGTGCCAGCAGCCAAGAGGCTAGCGGGAGAAGTGAGCAGTTCTTC. Translation: CASSQEASGRSEQFF.